The rows below give T cell receptor beta chains drawn from one sample of a study of blood T cell repertoires in COVID-19. Only in-frame clones appear in the TCRdb table, and some are missing; sequencing was by immunoSEQ multiplex PCR. The table includes about 160,000 clones, 70% to 90% detected once. Material for sequencing was peripheral blood. All receptors come from a man aged 60 to 69 with acute or convalescent COVID-19. The CDR3 runs from the conserved cysteine through the conserved F or W. The D gene is left open where the match is weak. For some rows the clone size is stated as once, few or many, or as a class when expanded; others skip it.

D gene	CDR3 length	J gene	V gene	clone size	CDR3 DNA	CDR3 protein
TRBD1	15	TRBJ2-2	TRBV2	.	TGTGCCAGCAGGGGGACAGGGCGCAACACCGGGGAGCTGTTTTTT	CASRGTGRNTGELFF
.	13	TRBJ2-2	TRBV29-1	.	TGCAGCGTTAGGGGTGCGGGGACCGGGGAGCTGTTTTTT	CSVRGAGTGELFF
TRBD1	15	TRBJ2-3	TRBV6-5	.	TGTGCCAGCAGTTTGGGACAGGGTAGGCCAGATACGCAGTATTTT	CASSLGQGRPDTQYF
.	15	TRBJ2-3	TRBV19	.	TGTGCCAGTAGTTTGGGGGGGCAACTCTCAGATACGCAGTATTTT	CASSLGGQLSDTQYF
.	12	TRBJ1-1	TRBV29-1	.	TGCAGCGCCCTCGGGGGGGTTGGTGAAGCTTTCTTT	CSALGGVGEAFF
TRBD1	15	TRBJ1-5	TRBV25-1	.	TGTGCCAGCAGTGCCCCGGGACAGAGCAATCAGCCCCAGCATTTT	CASSAPGQSNQPQHF
TRBD1	16	TRBJ1-5	TRBV19	.	TGTGCCAGTAGTATGCCGACCGGGACAGTCCCGAGGCCCCAGCATTTT	CASSMPTGTVPRPQHF
.	11	TRBJ2-7	TRBV19	.	TGTGCCACCTCCTGGACAGCCGAGCAGTACTTC	CATSWTAEQYF
TRBD1	13	TRBJ1-2	TRBV5-1	once	TGCGCCAGCAGCTTAGGGGGCGACTATGGCTACACCTTC	CASSLGGDYGYTF
.	14	TRBJ1-4	TRBV3-1/TRBV3-2	.	TGTGCCAGCAGCCAAGTCCCAGAGGAGGAAAAACTGTTTTTT	CASSQVPEEEKLFF
.	13	TRBJ2-1	TRBV12-3/TRBV12-4	.	TGTGCCAGCAGCGGACAAAAATACAATGAGCAGTTCTTC	CASSGQKYNEQFF
TRBD1	16	TRBJ1-4	TRBV3-1/TRBV3-2	once	TGTGCCAGCAGCCAGCGTTACAGGGGAAATAATGAAAAACTGTTTTTT	CASSQRYRGNNEKLFF
TRBD1	19	TRBJ2-7	TRBV7-8	.	TGTGCCAGCAAAATGGTGTTCGGGACAGGGGCTGCGGGAACGGACGAGCAGTACTTC	CASKMVFGTGAAGTDEQYF
.	14	TRBJ1-2	TRBV29-1	.	TGCAGCGTTGTCCCCGTGACAGCTAACTATGGCTACACCTTC	CSVVPVTANYGYTF
.	14	TRBJ1-5	TRBV7-2	.	TGTGCCAGCAGCCTGGACAGCTTCAATCAGCCCCAGCATTTT	CASSLDSFNQPQHF
TRBD1	15	TRBJ2-7	TRBV18	.	TGTGCCAGCTCACCACAGGGACAGGTCCCCTACGAGCAGTACTTC	CASSPQGQVPYEQYF
.	15	TRBJ2-1	TRBV28	.	TGTGCCAGCAGTTTATCGGCTCCGGAGGGAAATGAGCAGTTCTTC	CASSLSAPEGNEQFF
.	14	TRBJ2-1	TRBV27	.	TGTGCCAGCAGTTTAGGGGCGCAGTTCAATGAGCAGTTCTTC	CASSLGAQFNEQFF
TRBD1	15	TRBJ1-2	TRBV9	.	TGTGCCAGCAGCGCCCAGGGGGCTATTAACTATGGCTACACCTTC	CASSAQGAINYGYTF
.	17	TRBJ2-7	TRBV19	few	TGTGCCAGTAGCCCGGGACTAGGGGGCGGGGGTGCCTACGAGCAGTACTTC	CASSPGLGGGGAYEQYF
.	14	TRBJ1-5	TRBV7-2	once	TGTGCCAGCAGCTTAGGTGGGTCAGGTCAGCCCCAGCATTTT	CASSLGGSGQPQHF
.	15	TRBJ1-3	TRBV6-5	once	TGTGCCAGCAGTTACTCGGGGGGAGTCGGCAACACCATATATTTT	CASSYSGGVGNTIYF
.	13	TRBJ2-5	TRBV30	.	TGTGCCTGGAGTAACAGGGTCGCAGAGACCCAGTACTTC	CAWSNRVAETQYF
.	14	TRBJ1-6	TRBV9	.	TGTGCCAGCAGCGCGGAATTACTAAATTCACCCCTCCACTTT	CASSAELLNSPLHF
TRBD1	14	TRBJ1-5	TRBV7-9	.	TGTGCCAGCAGCCCACAGGGGATACATCAGCCCCAGCATTTT	CASSPQGIHQPQHF
TRBD2	17	TRBJ2-3	TRBV4-2	.	TGTGCCAGCAGCCAAGTAACTAGCGGGGGATCCACAGATACGCAGTATTTT	CASSQVTSGGSTDTQYF
TRBD1	14	TRBJ1-1	TRBV5-4	.	TGTGCCAGCAGCTTGGACAGGGGGAACACTGAAGCTTTCTTT	CASSLDRGNTEAFF
TRBD1	13	TRBJ2-7	TRBV2	.	TGTGCCAGCAGTGCAGGGGGCAGCGTCGAGCAGTACTTC	CASSAGGSVEQYF
TRBD1	18	TRBJ1-1	TRBV7-6	.	TGTGCCAGCAGCTTAGCAGGGGTGGGCAGGGGGCAAGGAAATGAAGCTTTCTTT	CASSLAGVGRGQGNEAFF
.	17	TRBJ1-4	TRBV7-9	.	TGTGCCAGCAGCTTATCATCGGGCGGGGTAACTAATGAAAAACTGTTTTTT	CASSLSSGGVTNEKLFF
TRBD2	17	TRBJ2-3	TRBV5-1	.	TGCGCCAGCAGACATGGAGTGGCTAGCGGGGGTTCAGATACGCAGTATTTT	CASRHGVASGGSDTQYF
TRBD2	15	TRBJ2-1	TRBV5-5	.	TGTGCCAGCAGCTTGGAAGCGGGGGGTTACAATGAGCAGTTCTTC	CASSLEAGGYNEQFF
.	14	TRBJ1-5	TRBV5-1	.	TGCGCCAGCAGCTTGGACGGGTCGGGTCAGCCCCAGCATTTT	CASSLDGSGQPQHF
TRBD1	14	TRBJ1-2	TRBV2	.	TGTGCCAGCAAAGGTACAGGGGGTGCCTATGGCTACACCTTC	CASKGTGGAYGYTF
.	15	TRBJ1-5	TRBV2	.	TGTGCCAGCACTCTCGGACAGATTAGCAATCAGCCCCAGCATTTT	CASTLGQISNQPQHF
.	13	TRBJ1-4	TRBV5-1	.	TGCGCCAGCAGCCCTGCAACTAATGAAAAACTGTTTTTT	CASSPATNEKLFF
.	15	TRBJ1-3	TRBV30	.	TGTGCCTGGAGTGTACGAACTACGAGAGGAAACACCATATATTTT	CAWSVRTTRGNTIYF
.	12	TRBJ1-2	TRBV9	.	TGTGCCAGCAGCCCCCCGAGCTCGGGCTACACCTTC	CASSPPSSGYTF
.	14	TRBJ2-2	TRBV6-5	once	TGTGCCAGCAGCCCCTCCCCTCGGGCCGGGGAGCTGTTTTTT	CASSPSPRAGELFF